The clone carrying this T cell receptor (beta chain) was seen a handful of times. This record comes from a study of shared clonotypes between healthy human individuals. TCRdb's copy holds only in-frame clones and misses some; the assay was immunoSEQ multiplex PCR. The table lists 2 million to 2.5 million clones, about 92% of them singletons, with about 0.39% in the top ten. The CDR3 is made up of 15 amino acids. In germline, CDR1 is SGHDN, CDR2 FVKESK. V shed 0 bases and J shed 3 bases, with 11 bases lying between them. The sequence came from a man aged 18-30 years in good health. Some clones in this sample may be carry-over from other donors' samples. Sequencing input: naive CD4+ T cells from PBMCs. Subset described: CD45RA+ positively selected. V and J are TRBV14 and TRBJ1-1, with D uncertain. CDR3 nucleotide sequence: TGTGCCAGCAGCCAAGACTGGGGTCAGGACACTGAAGCTTTCTTT. It encodes CASSQDWGQDTEAFF.